The entry below describes one TCR beta chain. The data originate from a study of blood T cell repertoires in COVID-19. Study overall: Acute and convalescent COVID-19 specimens originated in the United States, Italy and Spain. PBMCs, B-cell-depleted T cells, or T cells were the source of the cDNA or gDNA that made up the material.

Authors' data handling: Cell counts per sample came from amplifying reference gene primers. Clones were sequenced by immunoSEQ multiplex PCR, and TCRdb holds only the in-frame ones, with some missing. That table gives V, J and clone size, and the DNA gave D and trimming. The repertoire holds fewer than 400,000 clones, with 70% to 90% as singletons. CDR3 length: 12 residues. The germline V gene encodes CDR1 PRHDT and CDR2 FYEKMQ (reference sequence). Deletions cut 3 bases from V and 8 bases from J, with 8 bases between. This chain connects TRBV13 to TRBJ1-3; D not resolved. The sequenced material came from peripheral blood. This TCR was recovered from a human donor in a cohort sampled during active COVID-19. CDR3 bases: TGTGCCAGCAGCTTGCGCGTGGACACCATATATTTT. Encoded protein: CASSLRVDTIYF. Full variable domain (rest looked up from reference TRBV13 and TRBJ1-3): AAGVIQSPRHLIKEKRETATLKCYPIPRHDTVYWYQQGPGQDPQFLISFYEKMQSDKGSIPDRFSAQQFSDYHSELNMSSLELGDSALYFCASSLRVDTIYFGEGSWLTVV.